These 20 T cell receptor beta chains were all obtained from the same sample, sequenced in a study of neurological immune-mediated disorders. Each CDR3 protein is one row after TCRdb ran MiXCR on the 5' RACE reads. The table lists roughly 70,000 distinct CDR3 sequences, roughly 5.5% of them singletons, with 2.8% in the top ten. The sequenced sample was PBMCs. The receptor source for this set is a woman aged 25 to 39 with multiple sclerosis.

The V call is TRBV5-1, the J call TRBJ2-5; D not resolved. The length of the CDR3 is 13 residues. V gave up 0 bases and J gave up 4 bases, with 7 bases separating them. The germline gives CDR1 SGHRS, CDR2 YFSETQ. The CDR3 reads CASSLVARETQYF. The CDR3 nucleotides read TGCGCCAGCAGCTTGGTCGCGAGAGAGACCCAGTACTTC.

This clonotype was detected many times. The chain carries TRBV4-2 and TRBJ1-2; no definite D call. There are 15 residues in the CDR3. The V end was cut by 2 bases, the J end by 0 bases, with 10 bases between. Per germline, CDR1 LGHNA and CDR2 YNFKEQ. In DNA, the CDR3 is TGTGCCAGCAGCCAATCGGCAGCGCCTAACTATGGCTACACCTTC. Protein sequence: CASSQSAAPNYGYTF.

This clonotype occurred many times. The V and J genes are TRBV20-1 and TRBJ1-1, with D hard to call. Trimming left V 0 bases short and J 1 base short, with 12 bases between. The length of the CDR3 is 15 residues. Germline CDR1 and CDR2: DFQATT and SNEGSKA (reference sequence). The CDR3 sequence is CSARDRVHSNTEAFF. CDR3 bases: TGCAGTGCTAGAGATCGAGTACACTCGAACACTGAAGCTTTCTTT.

V usage is TRBV20-1 and J usage is TRBJ2-2, with TRBD1 as a possible D gene (5 bases). Germline lookup yields CDR1 DFQATT and CDR2 SNEGSKA (reference sequence). CDR3 length: 14 residues. The V end lost 0 bases, the J end lost 6 bases, and 11 bases lay between the germline ends. CDR3 amino acids: CSAREARDAGELFF. The DNA for the CDR3 is TGCAGTGCTAGAGAGGCCAGGGATGCCGGGGAGCTGTTTTTT.

This clonotype was detected many times. V gene TRBV12-3 or TRBV12-4 combines with J gene TRBJ1-2, with 7 bases lining up with TRBD1. V trimming: 3 bases; J trimming: 2 bases; junction bases outside the gene matches: 3. This CDR3 has 14 residues. The CDR3 is CASSFSGQNYGYTF. In DNA, the CDR3 is TGTGCCAGCAGTTTTTCGGGACAGAACTATGGCTACACCTTC.

This clonotype was picked up many times. The chain has TRBV4-1 and TRBJ1-2; no definite D call. The CDR3 length is 14 residues. V gave up 0 bases and J gave up 4 bases, with 9 bases separating them. Germline V gene data show CDR1 as MGHRA and CDR2 as YSYEKL. CDR3 sequence (DNA): TGCGCCAGCAGCCAAGAGGCCAAGACCTATGGCTACACCTTC. As protein: CASSQEAKTYGYTF.

At least ten counts were recorded for this clonotype. DNA for the CDR3: TGTGCCAGCACCCGTGGGACCGGGACATACGGTCTGGGGTATGGCTACACCTTC. Amino acids: CASTRGTGTYGLGYGYTF. The J gene is TRBJ1-2, the V gene TRBV12-3 or TRBV12-4; TRBD1 might be the D (6 bases). This CDR3 has 18 amino acids. With 7 bases removed from V and 5 bases from J, the gap between germline ends came to 29 bases.

The table lists this clonotype with a few counts. V is TRBV5-1 and J is TRBJ1-1; D is undetermined. V shed 1 base and J shed 1 base, with 8 bases lying between them. From germline, CDR1 is SGHRS and CDR2 YFSETQ. The CDR3 has 14 amino acids. The CDR3 reads CASSLRSQNTEAFF. The DNA for the CDR3 is TGCGCCAGCAGCTTGAGGTCACAGAACACTGAAGCTTTCTTT.

This clonotype was detected ten times or more. The chain couples TRBV7-9 to TRBJ2-3, with D possibly being TRBD1 (5 bases). Germline V CDR1 and CDR2: SEHNR, FQNEAQ (reference sequence). V dropped 11 bases and J dropped 0 bases, with 12 bases sitting between them. This CDR3 comprises 13 residues. The CDR3 reads CAQAAGSTDTQYF. DNA of the CDR3: TGTGCCCAGGCGGCAGGGAGCACAGATACGCAGTATTTT.

As for this clonotype: One junction end does not reproduce the germline sequence, and a read error may be involved. This rearrangement joins TRBV20-1 to TRBJ1-5, with unresolved D. The CDR3 consists of 14 residues. CDR1 is DFQATT and CDR2 is SNEGSKA in the germline V gene (reference sequence). CDR3 coding DNA: TGCAGTGCCTCTCCCGTGGGTAGCAATCAGCCCCAGAATTTT. Protein product: CSASPVGSNQPQNF.

This clonotype has ten or more counts. The J gene is TRBJ2-7, the V gene TRBV6-6; D possibly uses TRBD1 or TRBD2 (6 bases each). With 4 bases removed from V and 0 bases from J, the gap between germline ends came to 10 bases. CDR3 size: 14 residues. The germline V gene encodes CDR1 MNHNY and CDR2 SVGAGI (reference sequence). CDR3 amino acids: CASSLQGGSYEQYF. CDR3 DNA sequence: TGTGCCAGCAGTTTACAGGGAGGCTCCTACGAGCAGTACTTC.

This clonotype was counted at least ten times. This chain links TRBV15 with TRBJ1-5; D is unresolved. The V gene's germline CDR1 is LNHNV and CDR2 YYDKDF (reference sequence). The V end was cut by 0 bases, the J end by 5 bases, with 14 bases between. CDR3 length: 16 amino acids. CDR3 loop: CATSRDRETGYQPQHF. CDR3 in DNA: TGTGCCACCAGCAGAGATCGTGAGACTGGTTATCAGCCCCAGCATTTT.

This clonotype showed up many times. The CDR3 DNA is TGTGCCAGCACCTATCCAGGGTTTCGAGGGGAGCTGTTTTTT. It codes for CASTYPGFRGELFF. The V and J genes are TRBV28 and TRBJ2-2; possibly TRBD1 for D (5 bases). The CDR3 sequence is 14 residues long. CDR1 and CDR2 (germline): MDHEN, SYDVKM. Trimming cost V 7 bases and J 8 bases, with 17 bases left between them.

In its sample, this clonotype was seen a few times. The chain links TRBV2 to TRBJ1-2; D perhaps matches TRBD1 (6 bases). The CDR3 consists of 16 residues. Germline V CDR1 and CDR2: SNHLY, FYNNEI. Trimming pared 1 base from V and 5 bases from J, leaving 17 bases between. The CDR3 loop reads CASSEVQGTGEYGYTF. As DNA, the CDR3 is TGTGCCAGCAGTGAAGTACAGGGCACCGGCGAGTATGGCTACACCTTC.

This clonotype occurred many times. This rearrangement joins TRBV6-5 to TRBJ2-5, with D possibly being TRBD2 (6 bases). This CDR3 contains 12 residues. Trimming pared 6 bases from V and 5 bases from J, leaving 10 bases between. Germline loops: CDR1 MNHEY, CDR2 SVGAGI. The CDR3 DNA is TGTGCCAGCAGGGGGACTGGGGAGACCCAGTACTTC. Translating gives CASRGTGETQYF.

This clonotype was found a few times. The CDR3 DNA sequence: TGTGCCAGCAGTGATCGGTGGAGGAACACTGAAGCTTTCTTT. Amino acids: CASSDRWRNTEAFF. This chain connects TRBV2 to TRBJ1-1; unclear D gene. The CDR3 contains 14 residues. Germline-derived CDR1 and CDR2 are SNHLY and FYNNEI. Trimming removed 3 bases at V and 1 base at J, with 9 bases between.

For this clonotype: At one of its ends the junction is not consistent with the germline gene, which may arise from a read error. The rearrangement links TRBV6-1 to TRBJ1-6; D is uncertain. The V gene's germline CDR1 is MNHNS and CDR2 SASEGT. There are 14 residues in the CDR3. The CDR3 bases are TGTGCCAGCAGTGAAAGAGGGAGAAATTCACCCCTCAACTTT. Translating gives CASSERGRNSPLNF.

This clonotype has ten or more counts. As DNA, the CDR3 is TGTGCCAGCAGTTATAGACAGGGGAACGGCTACACCTTC. It encodes CASSYRQGNGYTF. The chain employs TRBV6-5 and TRBJ1-2; 8 bases match TRBD1. V lost 3 bases to trimming and J lost 8 bases; unmatched junction nucleotides: 5. Germline V gene sequence: CDR1 MNHEY, CDR2 SVGAGI. This CDR3 contains 13 residues.

The chain has TRBV20-1 and TRBJ2-3; D unresolved. V was cut by 0 bases and J by 6 bases, with 4 bases left in between. Germline values: CDR1 DFQATT, CDR2 SNEGSKA (reference sequence). CDR3 length equals 11 residues. The CDR3 spells CSARDLDTQYF. CDR3 coding DNA: TGCAGTGCTAGAGACCTTGATACGCAGTATTTT.

This clonotype has at least ten counts. The CDR3 DNA reads TGCGCCAGCAGCCGAACAGATACGCAGTATTTT. Its translation: CASSRTDTQYF. The rearrangement links TRBV5-1 to TRBJ2-3, with D unresolved. CDR3 size: 11 residues. Trimming stripped 4 bases from V and 3 bases from J, with 3 bases between. CDR1 and CDR2 from the germline V gene are SGHRS and YFSETQ.